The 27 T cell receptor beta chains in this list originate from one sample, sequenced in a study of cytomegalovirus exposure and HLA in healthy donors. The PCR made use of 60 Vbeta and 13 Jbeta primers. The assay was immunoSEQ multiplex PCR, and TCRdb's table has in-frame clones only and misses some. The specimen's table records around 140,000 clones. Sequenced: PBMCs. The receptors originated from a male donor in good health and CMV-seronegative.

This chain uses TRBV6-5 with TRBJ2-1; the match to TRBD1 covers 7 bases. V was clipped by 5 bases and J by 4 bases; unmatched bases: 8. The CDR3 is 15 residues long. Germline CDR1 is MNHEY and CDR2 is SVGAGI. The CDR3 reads CASSRQGNLYNEQFF. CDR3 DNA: TGTGCCAGCAGTCGACAGGGAAATTTGTACAATGAGCAGTTCTTC.

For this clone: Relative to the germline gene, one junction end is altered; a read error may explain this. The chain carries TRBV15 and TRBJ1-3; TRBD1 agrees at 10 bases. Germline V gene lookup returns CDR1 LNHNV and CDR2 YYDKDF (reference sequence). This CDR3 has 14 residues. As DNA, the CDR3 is TGTGCCACCAGTAGAGGACAGGGGGAGAACACCATATATTTT. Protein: CATSRGQGENTIYF.

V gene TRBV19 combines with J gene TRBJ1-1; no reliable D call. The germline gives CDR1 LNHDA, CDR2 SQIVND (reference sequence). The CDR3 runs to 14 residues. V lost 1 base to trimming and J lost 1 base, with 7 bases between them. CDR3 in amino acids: CASSIVARNTEAFF. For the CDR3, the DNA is TGTGCCAGTAGTATAGTGGCCAGGAACACTGAAGCTTTCTTT. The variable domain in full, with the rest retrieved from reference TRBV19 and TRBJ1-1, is DGGITQSPKYLFRKEGQNVTLSCEQNLNHDAMYWYRQDPGQGLRLIYYSQIVNDFQKGDIAEGYSVSREKKESFPLTVTSAQKNPTAFYLCASSIVARNTEAFFGQGTRLTVV.

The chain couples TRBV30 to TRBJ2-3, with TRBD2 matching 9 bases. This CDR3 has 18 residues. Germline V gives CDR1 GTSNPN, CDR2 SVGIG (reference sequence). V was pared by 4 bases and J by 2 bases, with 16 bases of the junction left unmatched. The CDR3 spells CAWKPRSGRPLSTDTQYF. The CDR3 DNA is TGTGCCTGGAAGCCCCGCAGCGGGAGGCCGCTCTCCACAGATACGCAGTATTTT.

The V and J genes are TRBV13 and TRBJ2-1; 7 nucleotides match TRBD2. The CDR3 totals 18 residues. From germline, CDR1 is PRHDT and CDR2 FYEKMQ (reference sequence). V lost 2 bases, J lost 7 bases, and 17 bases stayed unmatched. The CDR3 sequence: CASSLLSAGVGVGNEQFF. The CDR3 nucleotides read TGTGCCAGCAGCTTACTTTCGGCGGGGGTAGGGGTGGGGAATGAGCAGTTCTTC.

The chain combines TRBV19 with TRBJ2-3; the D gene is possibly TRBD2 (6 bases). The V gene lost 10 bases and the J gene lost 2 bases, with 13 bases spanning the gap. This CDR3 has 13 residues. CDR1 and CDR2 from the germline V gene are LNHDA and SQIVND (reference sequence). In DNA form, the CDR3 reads TGTGCCACCGGGACTTTAATCACAGATACGCAGTATTTT. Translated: CATGTLITDTQYF.

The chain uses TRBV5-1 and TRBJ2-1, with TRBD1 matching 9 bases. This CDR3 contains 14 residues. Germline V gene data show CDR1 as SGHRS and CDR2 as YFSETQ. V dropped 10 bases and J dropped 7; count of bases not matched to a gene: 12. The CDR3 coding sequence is TGCGCCTCATCCTACAGGGGGCGAAGGAATGAGCAGTTCTTC. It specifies CASSYRGRRNEQFF.

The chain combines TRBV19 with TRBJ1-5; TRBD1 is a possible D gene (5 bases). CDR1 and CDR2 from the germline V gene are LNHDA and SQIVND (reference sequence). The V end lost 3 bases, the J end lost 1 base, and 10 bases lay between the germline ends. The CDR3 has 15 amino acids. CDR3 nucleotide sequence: TGTGCCAGTAGTATTTCCCGGACAAGCAATCAGCCCCAGCATTTT. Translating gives CASSISRTSNQPQHF.

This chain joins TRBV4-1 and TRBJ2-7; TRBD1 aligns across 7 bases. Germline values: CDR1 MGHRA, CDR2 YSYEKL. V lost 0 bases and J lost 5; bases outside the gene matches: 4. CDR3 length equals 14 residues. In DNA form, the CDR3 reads TGCGCCAGCAGCCAAGATCCACAGGGGAACGAGCAGTACTTC. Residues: CASSQDPQGNEQYF.

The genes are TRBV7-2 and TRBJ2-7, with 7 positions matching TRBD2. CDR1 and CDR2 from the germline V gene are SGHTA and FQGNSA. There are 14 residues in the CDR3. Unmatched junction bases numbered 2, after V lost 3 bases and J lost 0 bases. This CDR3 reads CASSFGGDSYEQYF. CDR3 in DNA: TGTGCCAGCAGCTTTGGGGGGGACTCCTACGAGCAGTACTTC.

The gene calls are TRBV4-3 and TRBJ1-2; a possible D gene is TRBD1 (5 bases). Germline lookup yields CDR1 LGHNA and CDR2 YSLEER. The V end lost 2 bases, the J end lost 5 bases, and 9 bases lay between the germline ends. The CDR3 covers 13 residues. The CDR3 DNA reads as TGCGCCAGCAGCCAAAACGGGGGTTATGGCTACACCTTC. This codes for CASSQNGGYGYTF.

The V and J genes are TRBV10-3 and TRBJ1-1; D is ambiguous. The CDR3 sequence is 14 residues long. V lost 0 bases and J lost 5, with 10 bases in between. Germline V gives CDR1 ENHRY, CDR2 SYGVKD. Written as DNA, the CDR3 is TGTGCCATCAGTGAGTCGAGGTCAGATACTGAAGCTTTCTTT. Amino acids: CAISESRSDTEAFF.

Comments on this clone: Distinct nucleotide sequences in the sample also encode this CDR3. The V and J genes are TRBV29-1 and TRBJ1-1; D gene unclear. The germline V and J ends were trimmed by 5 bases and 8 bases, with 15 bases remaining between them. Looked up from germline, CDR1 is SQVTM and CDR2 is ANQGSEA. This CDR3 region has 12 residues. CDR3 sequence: CSVPAVGTEAFF. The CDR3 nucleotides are TGCAGCGTTCCCGCGGTGGGTACCGAAGCTTTCTTT.

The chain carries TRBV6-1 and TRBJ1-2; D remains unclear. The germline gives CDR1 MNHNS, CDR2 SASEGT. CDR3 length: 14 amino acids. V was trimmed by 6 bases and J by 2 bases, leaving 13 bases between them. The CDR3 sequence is CASRVGEPNYGYTF. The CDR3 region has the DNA TGTGCCAGCAGGGTCGGGGAGCCGAACTATGGCTACACCTTC.

CDR3 residues: CAWDLGTSGGVQYF. The CDR3 bases are TGTGCCTGGGACCTAGGGACTAGCGGGGGGGTCCAGTACTTC. The J gene is TRBJ2-5, the V gene TRBV30, with 16 bases lining up with TRBD2. Germline values: CDR1 GTSNPN, CDR2 SVGIG (reference sequence). This CDR3 is built from 14 residues. The V segment lost 5 bases and the J segment 10 bases; nucleotides outside the gene matches: 7.

The DNA for the CDR3 is TGTGCCAGTAGTGGAGACAGAGCCCTCCACTTT. This sequence encodes CASSGDRALHF. The V call is TRBV19, the J call TRBJ1-6, with D maybe TRBD1 (5 bases). Germline V gene data show CDR1 as LNHDA and CDR2 as SQIVND (reference sequence). V lost 5 bases and J 14 bases, leaving 10 bases between the germline ends. There are 11 residues in the CDR3.

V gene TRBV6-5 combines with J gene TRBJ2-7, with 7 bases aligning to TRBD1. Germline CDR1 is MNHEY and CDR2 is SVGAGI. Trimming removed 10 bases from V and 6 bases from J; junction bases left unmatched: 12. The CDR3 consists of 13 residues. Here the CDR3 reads CATMNKGAVEQYF. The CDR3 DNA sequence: TGTGCCACCATGAACAAGGGGGCTGTCGAGCAGTACTTC.

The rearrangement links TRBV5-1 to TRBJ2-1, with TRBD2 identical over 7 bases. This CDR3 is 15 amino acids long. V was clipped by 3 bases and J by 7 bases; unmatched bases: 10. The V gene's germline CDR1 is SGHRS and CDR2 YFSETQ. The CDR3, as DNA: TGCGCCAGCAGCTGGAGCGCGGGGAGGGCTAATGAGCAGTTCTTC. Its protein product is CASSWSAGRANEQFF.

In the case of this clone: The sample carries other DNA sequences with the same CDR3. The CDR3 coding sequence is TGTGCCAGCAGTGAGACCGGGGGGTCCTACGAGCAGTACTTC. The encoded protein is CASSETGGSYEQYF. This chain joins TRBV6-1 and TRBJ2-7; 7 bases are shared with TRBD2. With 3 bases clipped from V and 1 base from J, the junction kept 3 bases outside the gene matches. CDR1 is MNHNS and CDR2 is SASEGT in the germline V gene. There are 14 residues in the CDR3.

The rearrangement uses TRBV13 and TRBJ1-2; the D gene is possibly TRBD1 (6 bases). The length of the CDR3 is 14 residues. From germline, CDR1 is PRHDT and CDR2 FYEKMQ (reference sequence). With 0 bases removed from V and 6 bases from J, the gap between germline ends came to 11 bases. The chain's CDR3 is CASSLGQGGDGYTF. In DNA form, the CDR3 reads TGTGCCAGCAGCTTAGGACAGGGTGGAGATGGCTACACCTTC.

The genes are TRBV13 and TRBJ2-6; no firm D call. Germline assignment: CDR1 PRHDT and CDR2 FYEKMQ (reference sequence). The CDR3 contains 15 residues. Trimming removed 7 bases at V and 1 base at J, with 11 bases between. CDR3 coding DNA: TGTGCCAGCATAGCCCTTGGGTCTGGGGCCAACGTCCTGACTTTC. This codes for CASIALGSGANVLTF.

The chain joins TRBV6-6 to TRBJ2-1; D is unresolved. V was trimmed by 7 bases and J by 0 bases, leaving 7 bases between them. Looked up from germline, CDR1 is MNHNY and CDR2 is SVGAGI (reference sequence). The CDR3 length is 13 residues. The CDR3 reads CASKRISYNEQFF. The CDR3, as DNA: TGTGCCAGCAAGAGGATCTCCTACAATGAGCAGTTCTTC.

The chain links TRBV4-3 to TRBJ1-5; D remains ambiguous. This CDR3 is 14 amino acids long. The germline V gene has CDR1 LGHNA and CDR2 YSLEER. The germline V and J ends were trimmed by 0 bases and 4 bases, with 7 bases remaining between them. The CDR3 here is CASSQDPRNQPQHF. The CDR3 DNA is TGCGCCAGCAGCCAAGACCCGCGGAATCAGCCCCAGCATTTT.

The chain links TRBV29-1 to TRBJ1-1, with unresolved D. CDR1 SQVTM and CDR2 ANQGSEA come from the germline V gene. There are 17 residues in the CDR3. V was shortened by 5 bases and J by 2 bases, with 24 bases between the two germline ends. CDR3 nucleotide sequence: TGCAGCGTTTTACACTCGCCCATTGGAGAGGGCAACACTGAAGCTTTCTTT. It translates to CSVLHSPIGEGNTEAFF.

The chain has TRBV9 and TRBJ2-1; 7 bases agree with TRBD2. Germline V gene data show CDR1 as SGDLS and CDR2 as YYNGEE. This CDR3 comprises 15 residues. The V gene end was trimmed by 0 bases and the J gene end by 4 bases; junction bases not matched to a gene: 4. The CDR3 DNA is TGTGCCAGCAGCGTAGTGGCTAGCGGATACAATGAGCAGTTCTTC. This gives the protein CASSVVASGYNEQFF.

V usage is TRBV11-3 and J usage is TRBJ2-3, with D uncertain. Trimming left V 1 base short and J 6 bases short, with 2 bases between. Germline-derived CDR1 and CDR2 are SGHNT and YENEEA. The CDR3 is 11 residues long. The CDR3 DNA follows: TGTGCCAGCAGCTTAGCTGATACGCAGTATTTT. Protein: CASSLADTQYF.

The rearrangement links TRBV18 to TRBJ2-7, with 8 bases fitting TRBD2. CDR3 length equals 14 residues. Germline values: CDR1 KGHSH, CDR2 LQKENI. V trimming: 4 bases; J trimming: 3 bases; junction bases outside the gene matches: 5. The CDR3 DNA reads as TGTGCCAGCTCACAGACTAGCGTTTACTACGAGCAGTACTTC. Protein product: CASSQTSVYYEQYF. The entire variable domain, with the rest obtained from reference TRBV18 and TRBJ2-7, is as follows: NAGVMQNPRHLVRRRGQEARLRCSPMKGHSHVYWYRQLPEEGLKFMVYLQKENIIDESGMPKERFSAEFPKEGPSILRIQQVVRGDSAAYFCASSQTSVYYEQYFGPGTRLTVT.